One sample yielded the 15 T cell receptor beta chains listed below, sequenced in a study of T cell clones after liver transplantation. Repertoires were generated with immunoSEQ multiplex PCR, while TCRdb's copy carries only in-frame clones and drops some. The sample records fewer than 110,000 clones, about 88% being singletons. The sequences come from CD4+ T cells from blood, collected about 50 months after liver transplant. The receptors shown here come from a human patient who received a liver transplant. Some of the T cells may derive from the graft donor.

The chain uses TRBV5-4 and TRBJ1-3, with a possible D match to TRBD1 (6 bases). Germline V gives CDR1 SGHNT, CDR2 YYREEE (reference sequence). There are 13 residues in the CDR3. The V gene lost 3 bases and the J gene lost 4 bases, with 8 bases spanning the gap. CDR3 protein: CASSSDRGNTIYF. CDR3 DNA sequence: TGTGCCAGCAGCTCAGACAGGGGAAACACCATATATTTT.

The chain couples TRBV27 to TRBJ2-7; 11 nucleotides align to TRBD2. V shed 5 bases and J 0 bases; nucleotides not matched to a gene: 6. The CDR3 runs to 16 residues. Germline lookup yields CDR1 MNHEY and CDR2 SMNVEV (reference sequence). The CDR3 here is CASSTLGTSGSYEQYF. The CDR3 nucleotides read TGTGCCAGCAGTACACTCGGGACTAGCGGCTCCTACGAGCAGTACTTC.

The chain couples TRBV5-1 to TRBJ1-5; no clear D. The V and J ends lost 0 bases and 0 bases respectively, with 7 bases between them. The germline V gene has CDR1 SGHRS and CDR2 YFSETQ. This CDR3 region has 15 residues. The CDR3 protein is CASSLGEVSNQPQHF. Written as DNA, the CDR3 is TGCGCCAGCAGCTTGGGAGAGGTTAGCAATCAGCCCCAGCATTTT.

The J gene is TRBJ2-7, the V gene TRBV6-4; D not certain. The CDR3 is 14 amino acids. Germline lookup yields CDR1 MRHNA and CDR2 SNTAGT. The ends were cut back, 4 bases at V and 2 bases at J, with 12 bases in the middle. For the CDR3, the DNA is TGTGCCAGCAGTGTAACGAACAGAGCCTACGAGCAGTACTTC. Residues: CASSVTNRAYEQYF.

The chain has TRBV7-2 and TRBJ2-5; no clear D. V gave up 1 base and J gave up 2 bases, with 11 bases separating them. The CDR3 contains 15 residues. From germline, CDR1 is SGHTA and CDR2 FQGNSA. Here the CDR3 reads CASSLVTGRQETQYF. The DNA of the CDR3 is TGTGCCAGCAGCTTAGTCACGGGCCGACAAGAGACCCAGTACTTC.

The CDR3 loop is CASSLQVAGVAEAFF. CDR3 DNA: TGTGCCAGCAGCCTTCAGGTCGCAGGGGTTGCTGAAGCTTTCTTT. The J gene is TRBJ1-1, the V gene TRBV7-3; a possible D gene is TRBD1 (6 bases). The ends were cut back, 5 bases at V and 6 bases at J, with 19 bases in the middle. This CDR3 is built from 15 residues. The germline V gene has CDR1 SGHTA and CDR2 FQGTGA.

V and J are TRBV6-7 and TRBJ1-1; a possible D gene is TRBD1 (6 bases). TRBV6-7 is reported as an ORF; its role is uncertain. The CDR3 covers 18 residues. Trimming took 0 bases from V and 0 from J, leaving 17 bases between them. DNA for the CDR3: TGTGCCAGCAGTTACTCTCAAACACAGGGATCCATGAACACTGAAGCTTTCTTT. It codes for CASSYSQTQGSMNTEAFF.

The rearrangement joins TRBV6-5 to TRBJ2-7, with TRBD1 as a possible D gene (6 bases). The CDR3 contains 14 residues. The V and J ends lost 3 bases and 0 bases respectively, with 9 bases between them. Looked up from germline, CDR1 is MNHEY and CDR2 is SVGAGI. The CDR3, as DNA: TGTGCCAGCAGTTATCAGGGGAGCTCCTACGAGCAGTACTTC. It specifies CASSYQGSSYEQYF.

The chain is built from TRBV19 and TRBJ2-3; tentative D call: TRBD2 (5 bases). CDR3 length equals 13 residues. In germline, CDR1 is LNHDA, CDR2 SQIVND (reference sequence). Between the trimmed V and J ends, which lost 5 bases and 7 bases, there was a span of 13 bases. The CDR3 region has the DNA TGTGCCAGTAGTCTAACGGAGGCAAATACGCAGTATTTT. Its protein is CASSLTEANTQYF. Based on the CDR3 plus reference TRBV19 and TRBJ2-3, the full variable domain is DGGITQSPKYLFRKEGQNVTLSCEQNLNHDAMYWYRQDPGQGLRLIYYSQIVNDFQKGDIAEGYSVSREKKESFPLTVTSAQKNPTAFYLCASSLTEANTQYFGPGTRLTVL.

The gene calls are TRBV18 and TRBJ2-1; TRBD1 is a possible D gene (5 bases). V was cut by 3 bases and J by 5 bases, with 11 bases left in between. The V gene's germline CDR1 is KGHSH and CDR2 LQKENI. The CDR3 is 14 residues long. CDR3 DNA sequence: TGTGCCAGCTCACCCCGACAGTCCGACAATGAGCAGTTCTTC. Amino acids: CASSPRQSDNEQFF.

V is TRBV7-8 and J is TRBJ2-3; TRBD2 is a possible D gene (5 bases). This CDR3 comprises 15 residues. Germline V gene lookup returns CDR1 SGHVS and CDR2 FQNEAQ. The V end lost 1 base, the J end lost 1 base, and 9 bases lay between the germline ends. This CDR3 is CASSLGLRGTDTQYF. The DNA for the CDR3 is TGTGCCAGCAGCTTAGGATTGAGGGGCACAGATACGCAGTATTTT.

V is TRBV28 and J is TRBJ1-5, with a possible D match to TRBD1 (5 bases). CDR3 length equals 16 residues. Trimming shortened V by 6 bases and J by 10 bases, and 25 bases separated the two germline ends. CDR1 MDHEN and CDR2 SYDVKM come from the germline V gene. This chain's CDR3 is CASSPLGGQGDRPQHF. The CDR3 coding sequence is TGTGCCAGCAGCCCCTTGGGAGGGCAAGGGGATCGTCCCCAGCATTTT. The full variable domain, with the rest looked up from reference TRBV28 and TRBJ1-5, is DVKVTQSSRYLVKRTGEKVFLECVQDMDHENMFWYRQDPGLGLRLIYFSYDVKMKEKGDIPEGYSVSREKKERFSLILESASTNQTSMYLCASSPLGGQGDRPQHFGDGTRLSIL.

V gene TRBV5-1 combines with J gene TRBJ1-1; D gene ambiguous. The CDR3 spans 15 residues. The germline V and J ends were trimmed by 7 bases and 4 bases, with 20 bases remaining between them. Germline V gene lookup returns CDR1 SGHRS and CDR2 YFSETQ. The DNA of the CDR3 is TGCGCCAGCGCTTTGTATGATGGGAGTCTCACTGAAGCTTTCTTT. The encoded protein is CASALYDGSLTEAFF.

The rearrangement joins TRBV5-1 to TRBJ2-5, with TRBD1 matching over 9 bases. The CDR3 covers 15 residues. Germline CDR1 is SGHRS and CDR2 is YFSETQ. V lost 4 bases and J lost 1; bases outside the gene matches: 5. The CDR3, as DNA: TGCGCCAGCAGCCAAGGACAGGGGCCCCAAGAGACCCAGTACTTC. As protein: CASSQGQGPQETQYF.

This rearrangement joins TRBV28 to TRBJ2-7; 11 positions agree with TRBD1. The germline V gene encodes CDR1 MDHEN and CDR2 SYDVKM. Unmatched junction bases numbered 14, after V lost 7 bases and J lost 3 bases. The CDR3 runs to 17 residues. The CDR3 loop reads CASTATGTGGSVYEQYF. CDR3 in DNA: TGTGCCAGCACCGCGACGGGGACAGGGGGTTCGGTCTACGAGCAGTACTTC.